Detailed here is one T cell receptor (beta chain). Per the original methods: Amplification from reference gene primers served as the basis for estimated nucleated cell counts. Profiling relied on immunoSEQ multiplex PCR, and the TCRdb table lists in-frame clones only, not all of them. The V and J calls and clone size were taken over from that table, and D and trimming were inferred from the DNA. The table shows roughly 100,000 clones, with approximately 80% occurring only once. The entry originates in a study of blood T cell repertoires in COVID-19. Study at large: Whether acute or convalescent, the COVID-19 samples came from the United States, Italy and Spain. In each case, the material was cDNA or gDNA derived from T cells, B-cell-depleted T cells, or PBMCs.

Unmatched junction bases numbered 5, after V lost 3 bases and J lost 6 bases. The CDR3 length is 13 residues. Germline CDR1 and CDR2: WSHSY and SAAADI. This receptor was taken from a man in his sixties with acute or convalescent COVID-19. The sequenced material came from peripheral blood. The chain employs TRBV10-2 and TRBJ2-7, with 7 bases matching TRBD1. The CDR3 DNA follows: TGCGCCAGCAGTGAACAGGGGACAGTCGAGCAGTACTTC. Protein: CASSEQGTVEQYF.